This entry concerns a single TCR beta chain. Its specific antigen is unknown. It has no much larger one-base neighbor in the sample; base qualities were not kept. Enrolling through a virtual design, the prospective study's participants ranged in age from roughly 18 to 90 years and lived across around 25 United States geographic areas. Cohort assignment in the prospective study relied on participant-reported clinical history from a screening survey and a study questionnaire. ImmuneRACE Cohort 3 recovered participants were defined by two consecutive negative NP/OP PCR tests, healthcare professional clearance, or symptom resolution. In the prospective study, mobile phlebotomists collected whole blood, serum and a nasopharyngeal or oropharyngeal swab from each participant. Prospective study participants could optionally give additional blood draws and questionnaires over a 2-month period. Blood samples from the prospective study were shipped frozen or at room temperature prior to DNA extraction.

TCRbeta CDR3 regions were amplified from genomic DNA by means of the immunoSEQ Assay, a bias-controlled multiplex PCR. Regarding the original processing steps: The number of nucleated cells in each sample was estimated by amplification of reference gene primers within the assay. To quantify the absolute abundance of each unique TCRbeta CDR3 rearrangement, sequence reads were collapsed and filtered. For each sample, productive Simpson clonality was calculated as the square root of Simpson's diversity index over productive rearrangements. In its TCRdb copy, this immuneACCESS table keeps in-frame sequences only and misses some clones. Where compared with another copy, unresolved V genes explain less than half of these, and the others have no known cause. For V, J and clone size, that table is used; D and trimming come from the DNA. The sample table lists 140,000 to 150,000 clones, around four fifths of them with a count of one. The ten most abundant clones make up roughly 6.2% of the sample.

This sample stems from a study of blood T cell repertoires in COVID-19 (dated by TCRdb to 2020 to 2022). With respect to the entire study: Collaborator samples came from the United States, Italy and Spain and covered acute and convalescent phases of COVID-19. Samples were obtained from the ongoing ImmuneRACE study (first 160 participants) and from over a thousand subjects provided by 6 global collaborators. The dataset comprised deeply sampled blood TCRbeta repertoires from subjects exposed to, actively infected with, or recovered from COVID-19. The repertoires were released in a freely available public database intended as a resource for research on the immune response to SARS-CoV-2. The sample metadata nearly always contained a de-identified subject ID, COVID-19 status, age in years and sex. The prospective study material was composed of cDNA or gDNA derived from T cells, B-cell-depleted T cells, or PBMCs. Where available, HLA class I and class II types were taken from metadata supplied by the sample provider and were not determined by assay-based typing. What the research found in general, with its limitations: The quantity of clinical and demographic metadata differed by source and by participant and was supplied without curation.

V and J are truncated by 3 bases and 8 bases respectively, leaving an intervening sequence of 7 bases. Counted from cysteine to phenylalanine, this CDR3 has 11 amino acids. The kept DNA is CDR3 alone, 33 bases in frame from the first base. The sample taken for sequencing was PBMCs or T cells enriched from blood (not recorded which). This clonotype was sampled from a woman between 40 and 50 years old who had recovered from COVID-19. The rearrangement combines TRBV12-3 or TRBV12-4 with TRBJ1-2; a confident D gene designation cannot be given. The encoded CDR3 is CASSFSRGYTF. The DNA reads as follows: TGTGCCAGCAGTTTCAGCAGGGGCTACACCTTC.